This TCR beta chain was sequenced for a study of technical replicates of blood from a handful of donors. Only in-frame clones appear in the TCRdb table, and some are missing; sequencing was by immunoSEQ multiplex PCR. Among about 61,000 clones listed, almost 97% were seen once. Germline loops: CDR1 SGHRS, CDR2 YFSETQ. Between the trimmed V and J ends, which lost 1 base and 6 bases, there was a span of 7 bases. The CDR3 runs 12 residues. This clone was picked up one time. The sequenced sample consisted of T cells isolated from PBMCs. The V and J genes are TRBV5-1 and TRBJ1-2; a possible D gene is TRBD1 (5 bases). This clonotype originated in a human donor in good health. The CDR3 loop reads CASSLKGDGYTF. CDR3 bases: TGCGCCAGCAGCTTGAAAGGGGATGGCTACACCTTC.